This T cell receptor (beta chain) was sequenced for a study of beta chain features in type 1 diabetes. The isolated RNA, all of it, was reverse transcribed, so expressed TCRB transcripts were what got sequenced. Each sample of naive, central memory or regulatory T cells had, on average, around 4 million reads. TCRdb's copy holds only in-frame clones and misses some; the assay was immunoSEQ multiplex PCR. The top ten clones hold around 2.5% of a sample with over 100,000 clones, around 15% of them seen once. Study-level findings and limits: The study found that naive, central memory and Treg TCRB repertoires appeared more similar in patients than in healthy donors. Researchers report that Type 1 diabetes patients had moderately but significantly shorter TCRB CDR3s across all four CD4+ subsets. Diminished insertions and augmented deletions at VDJ junctions characterized type 1 diabetes patients.

This clone has more than one count but fewer than ten. The target antigen is unknown. This sample includes further DNA sequences coding for the same CDR3. It was via CD45RO/CCR7/CD25/CD127/CD95/CD27 that CD4+ naive, central memory, regulatory and stem cell-like memory cells were sorted. The V gene's germline CDR1 is MGHRA and CDR2 YSYEKL. The CDR3 consists of 15 residues. V shed 0 bases and J shed 6 bases, with 15 bases lying between them. The specimen sequenced was central memory CD4+ T cells from blood. The chain recombines TRBV4-1 with TRBJ2-7; D is undetermined. The sequence was obtained from a man aged 30 to 39 with type 1 diabetes. CDR3 sequence reads: CASSQDARVGGEQYF. In DNA form, the CDR3 reads TGCGCCAGCAGCCAAGATGCTCGGGTGGGTGGCGAGCAGTACTTC.